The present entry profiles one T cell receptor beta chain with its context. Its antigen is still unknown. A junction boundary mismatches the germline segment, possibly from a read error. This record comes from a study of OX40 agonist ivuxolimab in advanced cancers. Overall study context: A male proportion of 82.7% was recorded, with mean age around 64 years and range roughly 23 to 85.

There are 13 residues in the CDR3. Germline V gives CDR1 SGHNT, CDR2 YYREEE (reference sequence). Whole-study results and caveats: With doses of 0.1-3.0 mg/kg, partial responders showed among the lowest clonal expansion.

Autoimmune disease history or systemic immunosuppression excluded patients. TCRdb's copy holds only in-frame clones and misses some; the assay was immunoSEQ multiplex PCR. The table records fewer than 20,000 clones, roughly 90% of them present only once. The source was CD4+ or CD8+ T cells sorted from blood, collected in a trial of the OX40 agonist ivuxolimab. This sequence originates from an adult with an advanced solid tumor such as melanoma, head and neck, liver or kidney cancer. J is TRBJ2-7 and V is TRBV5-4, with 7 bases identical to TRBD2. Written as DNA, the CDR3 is TGCGCCAGCAGCGCTCATAGCGGGTACGAGCAGTACTTC. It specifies CASSAHSGYEQYF.